Below are 19 T cell receptor beta chains sequenced from a single sample in a study of OX40 agonist ivuxolimab in advanced cancers. Measured with immunoSEQ multiplex PCR; TCRdb has only the in-frame clones, and not every one. The sample has some 60,000 clones; 65% to 85% are singletons. The input for sequencing was CD4+ or CD8+ T cells sorted from blood, taken in a trial of the OX40 agonist ivuxolimab. These receptors were collected from an adult with an advanced solid tumor such as melanoma, head and neck, liver or kidney cancer.

The chain couples TRBV13 to TRBJ1-1; no reliable D call. Trimming stripped 5 bases from V and 7 bases from J, with 17 bases between. This CDR3 spans 14 amino acids. Germline CDR1 reads PRHDT; CDR2 reads FYEKMQ (reference sequence). The CDR3 sequence: CASSHSKGGYEAFF. As DNA, the CDR3 is TGTGCCAGCAGCCACTCGAAAGGAGGGTATGAAGCTTTCTTT.

CDR3 sequence: CASSLVGSESYEQYF. In DNA form, the CDR3 reads TGTGCCAGCAGCTTAGTAGGTAGCGAATCCTACGAGCAGTACTTC. The chain employs TRBV7-2 and TRBJ2-5; D perhaps matches TRBD2 (5 bases). The assigned J gene may be wrong: the sequence end matches TRBJ2-7 better. CDR1 is SGHTA, CDR2 FQGNSA, per germline. The CDR3 is 15 amino acids.

Only one count was recorded for this clone. This chain joins TRBV7-2 and TRBJ1-1; the D is unclear. The germline V and J ends were trimmed by 1 base and 2 bases, with 5 bases remaining between them. The germline gives CDR1 SGHTA, CDR2 FQGNSA. The CDR3 covers 13 residues. The CDR3 coding sequence is TGTGCCAGCAGCTTAGTTGAAAACACTGAAGCTTTCTTT. Amino acids: CASSLVENTEAFF.

The genes are TRBV5-1 and TRBJ1-1; D may be TRBD1 (5 bases). The ends were cut back, 4 bases at V and 1 base at J, with 14 bases in the middle. The germline V gene encodes CDR1 SGHRS and CDR2 YFSETQ. The CDR3 spans 15 residues. This CDR3 is CASSVQGTPNTEAFF. CDR3 nucleotide sequence: TGCGCCAGCAGCGTGCAGGGTACGCCGAACACTGAAGCTTTCTTT. The full variable domain, its missing parts supplied by reference TRBV5-1 and TRBJ1-1, is KAGVTQTPRYLIKTRGQQVTLSCSPISGHRSVSWYQQTPGQGLQFLFEYFSETQRNKGNFPGRFSGRQFSNSRSEMNVSTLELGDSALYLCASSVQGTPNTEAFFGQGTRLTVV.

The chain is built from TRBV27 and TRBJ1-2; D gene unclear. Germline V CDR1 and CDR2: MNHEY, SMNVEV (reference sequence). V gave up 3 bases and J gave up 4 bases, with 12 bases separating them. The CDR3 extends over 14 amino acids. The CDR3 DNA is TGTGCCAGCAGTTTGAATATGCCAGGCTATGGCTACACCTTC. This sequence encodes CASSLNMPGYGYTF.

The genes are TRBV18 and TRBJ1-1; 10 bases match TRBD1. The trim removed 3 bases at V and 10 bases at J, leaving 14 bases unmatched. CDR3 length equals 16 residues. Germline V CDR1 and CDR2: KGHSH, LQKENI. In DNA form, the CDR3 reads TGTGCCAGCTCACCCAGTAACCGGGACAGGGGAATGTTAGCTTTCTTT. Its translation is CASSPSNRDRGMLAFF.

A few counts support this clone. The chain is built from TRBV7-9 and TRBJ2-7; TRBD2 is a possible D gene (5 bases). Germline CDR1 and CDR2: SEHNR and FQNEAQ (reference sequence). The CDR3 runs 11 residues. V lost 5 bases and J 3 bases, leaving 5 bases between the germline ends. Written as DNA, the CDR3 is TGTGCCAGCAGCCGGGACTACGAGCAGTACTTC. Amino acid sequence: CASSRDYEQYF.

The chain combines TRBV7-2 with TRBJ2-1; D possibly corresponds to TRBD2 (5 bases). This CDR3 is built from 15 residues. Trimming removed 1 base at V and 8 bases at J, with 15 bases between. Germline-derived CDR1 and CDR2 are SGHTA and FQGNSA. The CDR3 sequence: CASSLGGSVGYEQFF. CDR3 bases: TGTGCCAGCAGCTTAGGAGGGTCGGTAGGCTATGAGCAGTTCTTC.

The rearrangement uses TRBV27 and TRBJ1-1; D not resolved. V was cut by 2 bases and J by 0 bases, with 10 bases left in between. Germline V gene sequence: CDR1 MNHEY, CDR2 SMNVEV (reference sequence). This CDR3 has 15 amino acids. CDR3 sequence: CASSLAGFMNTEAFF. The CDR3 nucleotides are TGTGCCAGCAGTTTAGCAGGCTTCATGAACACTGAAGCTTTCTTT.

The J gene is TRBJ1-4, the V gene TRBV29-1; D uncertain. With 5 bases removed from V and 3 bases from J, the gap between germline ends came to 7 bases. CDR1 is SQVTM and CDR2 is ANQGSEA in the germline V gene. This CDR3 has 12 residues. Here the CDR3 DNA reads TGCAGCGTTTTGGGTCCTAATGAAAAACTGTTTTTT. It is translated as CSVLGPNEKLFF.

The rearrangement uses TRBV27 and TRBJ2-5; D possibly corresponds to TRBD2 (6 bases). The germline CDR1 and CDR2 sequences are MNHEY and SMNVEV (reference sequence). Trimming removed 6 bases from V and 6 bases from J, with 20 bases in between. The CDR3 runs 15 residues. CDR3 amino acids: CASRSPGGRYKTQYF. CDR3 sequence (DNA): TGTGCCAGCAGAAGCCCCGGGGGAAGGTATAAGACCCAGTACTTC.

V usage is TRBV11-3 and J usage is TRBJ2-1; 13 bases agree with TRBD2. Germline loops: CDR1 SGHNT, CDR2 YENEEA. The CDR3 contains 16 residues. The J segment lost 9 bases and the V segment lost 5 bases, leaving 10 bases of the junction unmatched. CDR3 in DNA: TGTGCCAGCAGCCCGAGGACTAGCGGGAGACGCGGTGAGCAGTTCTTC. Amino acids: CASSPRTSGRRGEQFF. The entire variable domain, with the rest obtained from reference TRBV11-3 and TRBJ2-1, is as follows: EAGVVQSPRYKIIEKKQPVAFWCNPISGHNTLYWYLQNLGQGPELLIRYENEEAVDDSQLPKDRFSAERLKGVDSTLKIQPAELGDSAVYLCASSPRTSGRRGEQFFGPGTRLTVL.

This chain connects TRBV4-2 to TRBJ1-3, with TRBD1 identical over 8 bases. The CDR3 length is 16 residues. Trimming cost V 4 bases and J 3 bases; bases outside gene matches: 8. Germline lookup yields CDR1 LGHNA and CDR2 YNFKEQ. The CDR3 is CASSPHGQGGGNTIYF. The CDR3 DNA reads TGTGCCAGCAGCCCCCACGGACAGGGAGGTGGAAACACCATATATTTT.

The chain combines TRBV5-1 with TRBJ1-5, with no clear D. The CDR3 is made up of 13 amino acids. The V gene lost 4 bases and the J gene lost 0 bases, with 5 bases spanning the gap. The germline V gene encodes CDR1 SGHRS and CDR2 YFSETQ. This CDR3 reads CASSNDSNQPQHF. The CDR3 DNA sequence: TGCGCCAGCAGCAACGATAGCAATCAGCCCCAGCATTTT.

V usage is TRBV30 and J usage is TRBJ2-5, with D tentatively TRBD1 (5 bases). TRBJ2-7 matches the DNA end more closely, so the J call is doubtful. The CDR3 loop spans 14 amino acids. Germline assignment: CDR1 GTSNPN and CDR2 SVGIG (reference sequence). As DNA, the CDR3 is TGTGCCTGGAGGAGGACACTCAGGGACTACGAGCAGTACTTC. Residues: CAWRRTLRDYEQYF.

The chain uses TRBV23-1 and TRBJ2-7, with 8 bases identical to TRBD2. TRBV23-1 is flagged as an ORF with uncertain function. Germline trimming cut 7 bases from V and 7 bases from J; bases unmatched to any gene: 6. The CDR3 consists of 12 residues. The chain's CDR3 is CASKGLVREQYV. CDR3 DNA: TGCGCCAGCAAGGGACTAGTGCGTGAGCAGTACGTC.

In DNA form, the CDR3 reads TGCGCCAGCAGCCAAGGCCTACGGGGCCTCCCGACGAGCTCCTACAATGAGCAGTTCTTC. Amino acid sequence: CASSQGLRGLPTSSYNEQFF. The chain is built from TRBV4-1 and TRBJ2-1; D could derive from TRBD1 or TRBD2 (5 bases each). Germline V gene sequence: CDR1 MGHRA, CDR2 YSYEKL. The CDR3 consists of 20 residues. V was pared by 1 base and J by 0 bases, with 22 bases between.

The J gene is TRBJ2-5, the V gene TRBV21-1; TRBD2, as called in the table, went unchecked against the DNA. TRBV21-1 counts as a pseudogene. CDR3 length: 14 amino acids. As DNA, the CDR3 is TGTGCCAGCAGCAAGCAAGCTAGACCGGAGACCCAGTACTTC. Translating gives CASSKQARPETQYF.

The chain joins TRBV9 to TRBJ2-3; D is tentatively TRBD1 or TRBD2 (5 bases each). The CDR3 extends over 14 amino acids. V was clipped by 0 bases and J by 6 bases, with 11 bases between them. The V gene's germline CDR1 is SGDLS and CDR2 YYNGEE. The CDR3: CASSVDGGVDTQYF. The CDR3 DNA is TGTGCCAGCAGCGTAGATGGGGGTGTTGATACGCAGTATTTT.